Listed below are T cell receptor beta chains from one sample, sequenced in a study of control samples from healthy donors and cancer patients. Produced via immunoSEQ multiplex PCR; TCRdb's table is partial and in-frame only. The sample has approximately 190,000 clones, approximately 91% seen once. Material: blood. All receptors come from a man aged 25 to 45 in good health. Each CDR3 is given with its conserved first and last residue. D genes are given only for firm matches. Some rows have no size entry. The others give once, few or many, or a class for an expanded clone.

v_gene	j_gene	d_gene	abundance	CDR3nt	CDR3aa
TRBV11-2	TRBJ1-5	.	.	TGTGCCAGCAGCTTCCTCACGAGACCAGGCCCCCATCCCCAGCATTTT	CASSFLTRPGPHPQHF
TRBV4-1	TRBJ2-7	TRBD1	once	TGCGCCAGCAGCCAAGACGGGGACAGGACTACCTACGAGCAGTACTTC	CASSQDGDRTTYEQYF
TRBV4-1	TRBJ2-5	TRBD2	.	TGCGCCAGCAGCCAGCCAGCGGGGGGGGAGGGAGAGACCCAGTACTTC	CASSQPAGGEGETQYF
TRBV19	TRBJ1-5	.	.	TGTGCCAGTAGTGAACACGGCCCCTCCAATCAGCCCCAGCATTTT	CASSEHGPSNQPQHF
TRBV2	TRBJ1-5	.	.	TGTGCCAGCAGTGAAAGGGGCTTCGGGAGCAATCAGCCCCAGCATTTT	CASSERGFGSNQPQHF
TRBV18	TRBJ1-1	.	.	TGTGCCAGCTCACCAAACAGGGAGAACACTGAAGCTTTCTTT	CASSPNRENTEAFF
TRBV7-3	TRBJ1-1	.	.	TGTGCCAGCAGCCTCCGGAGCACTGAAGCTTTCTTT	CASSLRSTEAFF
TRBV11-2	TRBJ2-7	TRBD2	.	TGTGCCAGCAGCTTAAAAGCGGGGGTCCCCCACGAGCAGTACTTC	CASSLKAGVPHEQYF
TRBV10-1	TRBJ2-7	TRBD1	.	TGCGCCAGCAGCCAGGACAGGGACTCCTACGAGCAGTACTTC	CASSQDRDSYEQYF
TRBV18	TRBJ2-3	.	.	TGTGCCAGCTCTCCGCCGGGACGGAGCACAGATACGCAGTATTTT	CASSPPGRSTDTQYF
TRBV14	TRBJ1-5	.	once	TGTGCCAGCAGCAGGGGAAATCAGCCCCAGCATTTT	CASSRGNQPQHF
TRBV6-6	TRBJ2-1	.	.	TGTGCCAGCAGTTACTCTGGAGCGGCGGCCTACAATGAGCAGTTCTTC	CASSYSGAAAYNEQFF
TRBV7-9	TRBJ2-7	TRBD2	.	TGTGCCAGCAGCTCGACTGTGCGGGGGTACGAGCAGTACTTC	CASSSTVRGYEQYF
TRBV18	TRBJ2-7	TRBD2	.	TGTGCCAGCTCACAATCATCTCTCGCGGGGGATTACTACGAGCAGTACTTC	CASSQSSLAGDYYEQYF
TRBV13	TRBJ1-1	TRBD1	.	TGTGCCAGCGGCGGACAGGGCGCGACTGAAGCTTTCTTT	CASGGQGATEAFF
TRBV19	TRBJ1-2	.	once	TGTGCCAGTAATGTAGGGGGCTATGGCTACACCTTC	CASNVGGYGYTF
TRBV5-5	TRBJ2-3	.	.	TGTGCCAGCAGCAAGGCGGGCCTCACGACAGATACGCAGTATTTT	CASSKAGLTTDTQYF
TRBV3-1/TRBV3-2	TRBJ2-2	.	.	TGTGCCAGCAGCCAAGGACTAAATCCGGGGGCGAACACCGGGGAGCTGTTTTTT	CASSQGLNPGANTGELFF
TRBV3-1/TRBV3-2	TRBJ2-3	.	.	TGTGCCAGCAGCCAAGACCCCGGGACAAAGATAGGAGATACGCAGTATTTT	CASSQDPGTKIGDTQYF
TRBV6-7	TRBJ2-7	.	.	TGTGCCAGCCCCGTGAGCTCCTACGAGCAGTACTTC	CASPVSSYEQYF
TRBV7-9	TRBJ2-6	.	.	TGTGCCAGCAGCGTCCGGGGTTCTGGGGCCAACGTCCTGACTTTC	CASSVRGSGANVLTF
TRBV6-2/TRBV6-3	TRBJ2-1	TRBD2	.	TGTGCCAGCAGTTACGGCGGGGGGACCCTCGGTGAGCAGTTCTTC	CASSYGGGTLGEQFF
TRBV3-1/TRBV3-2	TRBJ1-3	.	.	TGTGCCAGCAGCCAAGGGACTTTCGGAAACACCATATATTTT	CASSQGTFGNTIYF
TRBV5-1	TRBJ1-1	.	.	TGCGCCAGCAGCTTGGAACCCCACACTGAAGCTTTCTTT	CASSLEPHTEAFF
TRBV19	TRBJ1-5	.	once	TGTGCCAGTAGGGAGTGGGGGGACAATCAGCCCCAGCATTTT	CASREWGDNQPQHF
TRBV2	TRBJ1-4	TRBD1	.	TGTGCCAGCAGTGAACGGGACAGCCTTAATGAAAAACTGTTTTTT	CASSERDSLNEKLFF
TRBV3-1/TRBV3-2	TRBJ2-5	.	.	TGTGCCAGCAGGGAAAGACGGGGGGCGGAGACCCAGTACTTC	CASRERRGAETQYF
TRBV3-1/TRBV3-2	TRBJ1-3	.	.	TGTGCCAGCAGCCGACAGAACTCTGGAAACACCATATATTTT	CASSRQNSGNTIYF
TRBV24-1	TRBJ1-5	.	.	TGTGCCACCAGTGATTCACAGGGTTGGCAGCCCCAGCATTTT	CATSDSQGWQPQHF
TRBV5-4	TRBJ1-1	.	.	TGTGCCAGCAGCTTGGGCCCGGGGAGGAACACTGAAGCTTTCTTT	CASSLGPGRNTEAFF
TRBV3-1/TRBV3-2	TRBJ1-6	.	.	TGTGCCAGCAGCCCTAGCGAGACAGGACTAAATTCACCCCTCCACTTT	CASSPSETGLNSPLHF
TRBV6-6	TRBJ2-7	TRBD1	.	TGTGCCAGCAGGGGGACAGGGGGCGAGCAGTACTTC	CASRGTGGEQYF
TRBV6-2/TRBV6-3	TRBJ2-1	.	.	TGTGCCAGCAGTTCCTCTTCTCAGAATGAGCAGTTCTTC	CASSSSSQNEQFF
TRBV18	TRBJ2-3	TRBD2	.	TGTGCCAGCTCACCCAGCGGGGGCACAGATACGCAGTATTTT	CASSPSGGTDTQYF
TRBV7-3	TRBJ2-3	TRBD2	.	TGTGCCAGCAGCTTAACCCCCTCGACTAGCGGGGGAAGCACAGATACGCAGTATTTT	CASSLTPSTSGGSTDTQYF
TRBV5-1	TRBJ2-7	TRBD2	.	TGCGCCAGCAGGCCGGGGGGAAGCTCCTACGAGCAGTACTTC	CASRPGGSSYEQYF
TRBV11-3	TRBJ1-1	TRBD1	.	TGTGCCAGCAGCTTAGGCAGGACAGGGAACACTGAAGCTTTCTTT	CASSLGRTGNTEAFF
TRBV6-5	TRBJ2-3	.	.	TGTGCCAGCAGTTACTCGAGAAGCGGCACAGATACGCAGTATTTT	CASSYSRSGTDTQYF
TRBV9	TRBJ2-3	.	.	TGTGCCAGCACCCCGGGACTGGGCACAGATACGCAGTATTTT	CASTPGLGTDTQYF
TRBV5-1	TRBJ2-1	TRBD2	once	TGCGCCAGCAGCTTGTTCGGGACTAGCGGGGGGAATTACAATGAGCAGTTCTTC	CASSLFGTSGGNYNEQFF
TRBV12-3/TRBV12-4	TRBJ2-3	.	.	TGTGCCAGCACCAATACCCCCACAGATACGCAGTATTTT	CASTNTPTDTQYF
TRBV7-9	TRBJ1-1	.	.	TGTGCCAGCAGCTTAGGGACACCGAACACTGAAGCTTTCTTT	CASSLGTPNTEAFF
TRBV5-4	TRBJ1-3	TRBD1	.	TGTGCCAGCAGCTTGGGAGGGGGCAACTCTGGAAACACCATATATTTT	CASSLGGGNSGNTIYF
TRBV7-8	TRBJ1-1	.	.	TGTGCCAGCAGGCTCGTCGGGTACGACACTGAAGCTTTCTTT	CASRLVGYDTEAFF
TRBV27	TRBJ1-2	TRBD1	.	TGTGCCAGCAGCCGCGACAGGGAGACCTATGGCTACACCTTC	CASSRDRETYGYTF
TRBV2	TRBJ1-4	.	once	TGTGCCAGCAAGAGGGACCAGGCAACTAATGAAAAACTGTTTTTT	CASKRDQATNEKLFF
TRBV6-5	TRBJ1-1	TRBD1	.	TGTGCCAGCAGTTCTTGGACAGGGGATGACACTGAAGCTTTCTTT	CASSSWTGDDTEAFF
TRBV19	TRBJ2-1	.	once	TGTGCCAGTAGTATTCAGAGCAGCTCCTACAATGAGCAGTTCTTC	CASSIQSSSYNEQFF
TRBV19	TRBJ2-1	TRBD2	.	TGTGCCAGTAGTAGACTAGCGGGGGGGATTAATGAGCAGTTCTTC	CASSRLAGGINEQFF
TRBV18	TRBJ2-4	.	.	TGTGCCAGCTCCTTAGACAAGGGAAACATTCAGTACTTC	CASSLDKGNIQYF
TRBV3-1/TRBV3-2	TRBJ2-7	.	.	TGTGCCAGCAGGCTGGGACAAGCCTACGAGCAGTACTTC	CASRLGQAYEQYF
TRBV15	TRBJ1-3	.	.	TGTGCCACCAGCATAGGGCTTCCAGGGGCTGGAAACACCATATATTTT	CATSIGLPGAGNTIYF
TRBV10-3	TRBJ2-3	.	.	TGTGCCATCAATCCAGGAGGAGGGAATACGCAGTATTTT	CAINPGGGNTQYF
TRBV2	TRBJ2-4	.	.	TGTGCCAGCAGTGAACGCCCTACCGCCGCCAAAAACATTCAGTACTTC	CASSERPTAAKNIQYF
TRBV25-1	TRBJ2-1	.	.	TGTGCCAGCAGTGAATTCCTGGGCAATGAGCAGTTCTTC	CASSEFLGNEQFF